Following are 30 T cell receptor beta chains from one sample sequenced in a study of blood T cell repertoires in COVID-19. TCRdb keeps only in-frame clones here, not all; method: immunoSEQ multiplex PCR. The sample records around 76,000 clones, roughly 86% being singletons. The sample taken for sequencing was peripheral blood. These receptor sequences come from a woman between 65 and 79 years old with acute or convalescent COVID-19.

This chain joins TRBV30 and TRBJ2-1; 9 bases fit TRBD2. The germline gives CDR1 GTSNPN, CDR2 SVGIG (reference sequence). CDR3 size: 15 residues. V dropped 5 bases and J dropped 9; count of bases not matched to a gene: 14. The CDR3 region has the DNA TGTGCCTGGGTACTCGTCGCGGGAGGGCGGGGTGAGCAGTTCTTC. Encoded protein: CAWVLVAGGRGEQFF.

The CDR3 loop reads CASSPDGGEQYF. CDR3 bases: TGTGCCAGCTCCCCCGACGGGGGCGAGCAGTACTTC. The chain combines TRBV18 with TRBJ2-7; a weak D match, TRBD2 (6 bases). V was cut by 6 bases and J by 6 bases, with 12 bases left in between. The CDR3 extends over 12 amino acids. Germline V lookup: CDR1 KGHSH, CDR2 LQKENI.

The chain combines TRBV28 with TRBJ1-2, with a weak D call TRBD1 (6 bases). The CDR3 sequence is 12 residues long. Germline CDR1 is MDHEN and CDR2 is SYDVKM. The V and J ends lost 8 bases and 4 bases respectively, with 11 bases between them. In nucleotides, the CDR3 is TGTGCCAGCGGCGCAGGGGTCTATGGCTACACCTTC. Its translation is CASGAGVYGYTF.

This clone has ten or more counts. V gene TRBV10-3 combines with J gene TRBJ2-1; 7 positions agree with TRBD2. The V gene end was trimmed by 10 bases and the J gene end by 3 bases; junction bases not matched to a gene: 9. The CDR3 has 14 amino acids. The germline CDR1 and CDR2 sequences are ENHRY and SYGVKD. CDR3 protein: CATSYSGVYNEQFF. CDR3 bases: TGTGCCACGTCGTACAGCGGGGTCTACAATGAGCAGTTCTTC.

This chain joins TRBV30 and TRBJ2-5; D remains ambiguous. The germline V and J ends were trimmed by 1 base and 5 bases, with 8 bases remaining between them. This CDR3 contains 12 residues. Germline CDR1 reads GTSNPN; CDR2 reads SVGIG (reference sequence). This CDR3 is CAWSGVGETQYF. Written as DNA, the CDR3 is TGTGCCTGGAGTGGAGTCGGGGAGACCCAGTACTTC.

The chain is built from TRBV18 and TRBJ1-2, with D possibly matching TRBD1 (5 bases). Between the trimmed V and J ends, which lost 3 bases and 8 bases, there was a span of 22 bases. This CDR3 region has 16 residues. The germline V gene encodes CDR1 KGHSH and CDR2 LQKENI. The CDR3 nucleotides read TGTGCCAGCTCACCCCAATCGGACCTAACACGGGGGGGCTACACCTTC. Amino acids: CASSPQSDLTRGGYTF.

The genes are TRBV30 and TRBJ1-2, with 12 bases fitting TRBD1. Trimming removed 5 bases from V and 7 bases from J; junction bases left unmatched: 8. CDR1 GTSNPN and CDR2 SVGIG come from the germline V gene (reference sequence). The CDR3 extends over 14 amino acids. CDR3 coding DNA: TGTGCCTGGGAAGGGACAGGGGGCGCAGGTGGCTACACCTTC. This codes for CAWEGTGGAGGYTF. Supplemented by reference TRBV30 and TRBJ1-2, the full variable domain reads SQTIHQWPATLVQPVGSPLSLECTVEGTSNPNLYWYRQAAGRGLQLLFYSVGIGQISSEVPQNLSASRPQDRQFILSSKKLLLSDSGFYLCAWEGTGGAGGYTFGSGTRLTVV.

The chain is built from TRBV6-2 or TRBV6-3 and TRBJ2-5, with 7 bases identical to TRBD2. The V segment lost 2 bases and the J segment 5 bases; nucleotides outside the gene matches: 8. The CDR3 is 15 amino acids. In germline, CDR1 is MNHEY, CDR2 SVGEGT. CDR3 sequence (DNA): TGTGCCAGCAGTTACCTCCGGGGAGGGCAGGAGACCCAGTACTTC. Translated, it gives CASSYLRGGQETQYF.

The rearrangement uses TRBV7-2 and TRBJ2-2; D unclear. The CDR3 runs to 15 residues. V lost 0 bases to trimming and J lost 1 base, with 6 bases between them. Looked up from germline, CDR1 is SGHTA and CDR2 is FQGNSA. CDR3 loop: CASSLAFQNTGELFF. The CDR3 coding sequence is TGTGCCAGCAGCTTAGCTTTTCAGAACACCGGGGAGCTGTTTTTT.

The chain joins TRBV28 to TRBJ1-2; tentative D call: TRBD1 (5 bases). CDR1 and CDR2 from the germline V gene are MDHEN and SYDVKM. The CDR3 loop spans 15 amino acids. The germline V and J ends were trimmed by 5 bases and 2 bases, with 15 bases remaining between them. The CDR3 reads CASSPPGGTNYGYTF. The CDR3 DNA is TGTGCCAGCAGTCCTCCGGGGGGGACCAACTATGGCTACACCTTC.

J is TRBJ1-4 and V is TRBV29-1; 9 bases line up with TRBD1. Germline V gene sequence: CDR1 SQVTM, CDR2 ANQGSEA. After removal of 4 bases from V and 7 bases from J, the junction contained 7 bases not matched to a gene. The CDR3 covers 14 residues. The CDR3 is CSVATGGAGEKLFF. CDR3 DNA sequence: TGCAGCGTTGCGACAGGGGGGGCAGGTGAAAAACTGTTTTTT.

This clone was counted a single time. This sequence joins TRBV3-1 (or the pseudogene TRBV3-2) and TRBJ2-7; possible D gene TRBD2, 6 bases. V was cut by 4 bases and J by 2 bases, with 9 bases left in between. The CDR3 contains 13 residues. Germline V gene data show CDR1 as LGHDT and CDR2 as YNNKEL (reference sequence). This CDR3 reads CASSRDFPYEQYF. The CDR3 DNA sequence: TGTGCCAGCAGCCGGGACTTCCCCTACGAGCAGTACTTC.

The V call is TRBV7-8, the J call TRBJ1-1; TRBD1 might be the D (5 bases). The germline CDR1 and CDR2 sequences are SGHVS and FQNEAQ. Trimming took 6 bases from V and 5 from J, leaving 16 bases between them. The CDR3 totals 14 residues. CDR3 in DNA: TGTGCCAGCAGAACGAATCAGGGTAATACTGAAGCTTTCTTT. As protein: CASRTNQGNTEAFF.

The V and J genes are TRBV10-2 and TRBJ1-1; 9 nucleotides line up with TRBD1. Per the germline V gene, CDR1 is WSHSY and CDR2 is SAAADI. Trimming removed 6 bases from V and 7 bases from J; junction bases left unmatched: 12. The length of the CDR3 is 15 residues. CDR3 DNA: TGCGCCAGCAGAGACATACAGGGGGCGCAAAATGAAGCTTTCTTT. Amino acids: CASRDIQGAQNEAFF.

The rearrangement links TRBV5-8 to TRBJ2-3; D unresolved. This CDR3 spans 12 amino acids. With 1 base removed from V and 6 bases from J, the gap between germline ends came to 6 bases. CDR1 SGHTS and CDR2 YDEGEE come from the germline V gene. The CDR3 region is CASSLSVDTQYF. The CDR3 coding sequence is TGTGCCAGCAGCTTGTCTGTGGATACGCAGTATTTT.

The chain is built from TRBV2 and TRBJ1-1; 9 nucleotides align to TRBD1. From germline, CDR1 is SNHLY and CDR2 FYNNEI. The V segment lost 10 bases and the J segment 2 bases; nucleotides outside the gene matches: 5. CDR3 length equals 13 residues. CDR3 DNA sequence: TGTGCCAACGGGGGACAGGGTAACACTGAAGCTTTCTTT. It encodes CANGGQGNTEAFF.

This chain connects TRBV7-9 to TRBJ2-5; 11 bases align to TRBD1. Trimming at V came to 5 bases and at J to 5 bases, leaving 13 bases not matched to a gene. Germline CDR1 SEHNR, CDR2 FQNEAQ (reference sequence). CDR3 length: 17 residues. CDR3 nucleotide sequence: TGTGCCAGCAGCCCAGACTGGGACAGGGGGGTCGGGGAGACCCAGTACTTC. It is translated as CASSPDWDRGVGETQYF.

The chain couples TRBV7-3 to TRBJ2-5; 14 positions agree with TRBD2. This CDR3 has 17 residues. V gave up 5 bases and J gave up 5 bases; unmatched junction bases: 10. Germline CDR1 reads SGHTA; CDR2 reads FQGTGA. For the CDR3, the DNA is TGTGCCAGCAGCCCGAGGACTAGCGGGAGGTCCGTGGAGACCCAGTACTTC. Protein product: CASSPRTSGRSVETQYF.

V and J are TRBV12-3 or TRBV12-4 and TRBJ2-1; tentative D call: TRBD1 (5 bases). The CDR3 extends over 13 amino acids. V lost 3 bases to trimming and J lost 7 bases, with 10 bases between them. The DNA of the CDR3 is TGTGCCAGCAGTTTCCCTCAGGGAAATGAGCAGTTCTTC. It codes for CASSFPQGNEQFF.

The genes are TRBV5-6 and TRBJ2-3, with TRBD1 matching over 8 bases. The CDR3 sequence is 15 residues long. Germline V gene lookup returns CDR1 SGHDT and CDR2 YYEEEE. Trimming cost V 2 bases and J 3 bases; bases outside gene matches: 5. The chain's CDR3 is CASSFSDRATDTQYF. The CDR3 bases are TGTGCCAGCAGCTTCTCGGACAGGGCGACAGATACGCAGTATTTT.

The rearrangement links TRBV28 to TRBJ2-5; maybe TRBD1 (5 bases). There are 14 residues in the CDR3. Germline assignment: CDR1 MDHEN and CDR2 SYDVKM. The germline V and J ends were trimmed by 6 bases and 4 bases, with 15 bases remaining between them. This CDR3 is CASRPPGSRETQYF. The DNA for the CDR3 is TGTGCCAGCAGACCTCCAGGGTCCCGAGAGACCCAGTACTTC.

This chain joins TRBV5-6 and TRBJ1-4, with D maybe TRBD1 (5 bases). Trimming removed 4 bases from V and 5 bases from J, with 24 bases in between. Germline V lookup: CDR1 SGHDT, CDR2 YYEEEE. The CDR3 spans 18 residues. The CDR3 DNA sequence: TGTGCCAGCAGCCCGAAAGATTCCAGTCCAGGGTTAAATGAAAAACTGTTTTTT. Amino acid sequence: CASSPKDSSPGLNEKLFF.

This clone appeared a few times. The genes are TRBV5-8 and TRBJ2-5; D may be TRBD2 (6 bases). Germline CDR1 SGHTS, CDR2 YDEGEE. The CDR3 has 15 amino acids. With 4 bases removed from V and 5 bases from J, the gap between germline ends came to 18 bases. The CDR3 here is CASSRSLGGSETQYF. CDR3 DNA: TGTGCCAGCAGCCGCAGCCTTGGGGGGAGCGAGACCCAGTACTTC.

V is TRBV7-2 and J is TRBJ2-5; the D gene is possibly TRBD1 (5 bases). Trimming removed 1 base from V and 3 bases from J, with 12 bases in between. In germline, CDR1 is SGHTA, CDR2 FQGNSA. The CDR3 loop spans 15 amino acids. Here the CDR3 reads CASSLGAGLEETQYF. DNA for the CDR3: TGTGCCAGCAGCTTAGGGGCAGGGCTGGAAGAGACCCAGTACTTC. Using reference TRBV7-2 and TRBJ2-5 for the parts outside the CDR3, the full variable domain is GAGVSQSPSNKVTEKGKDVELRCDPISGHTALYWYRQSLGQGLEFLIYFQGNSAPDKSGLPSDRFSAERTGGSVSTLTIQRTQQEDSAVYLCASSLGAGLEETQYFGPGTRLLVL.

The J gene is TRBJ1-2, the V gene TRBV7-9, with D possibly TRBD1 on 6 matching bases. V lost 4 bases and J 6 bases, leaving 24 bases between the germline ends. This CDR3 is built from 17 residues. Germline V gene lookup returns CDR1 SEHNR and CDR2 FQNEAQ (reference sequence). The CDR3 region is CASSSPGSGALSDGYTF. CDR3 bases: TGTGCCAGCAGCTCCCCGGGTTCAGGGGCCTTATCCGATGGCTACACCTTC.

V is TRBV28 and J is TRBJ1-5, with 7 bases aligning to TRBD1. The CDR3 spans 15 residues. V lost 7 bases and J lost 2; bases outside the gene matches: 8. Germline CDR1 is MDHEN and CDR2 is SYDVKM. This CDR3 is CASNDLDRGNQPQHF. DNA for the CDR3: TGTGCCAGCAATGACCTTGACAGGGGCAATCAGCCCCAGCATTTT.

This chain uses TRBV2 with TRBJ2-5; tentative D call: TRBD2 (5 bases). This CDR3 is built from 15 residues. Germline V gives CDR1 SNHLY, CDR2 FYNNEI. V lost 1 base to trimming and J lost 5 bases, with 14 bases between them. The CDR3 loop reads CASSEGLSVGETQYF. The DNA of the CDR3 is TGTGCCAGCAGTGAAGGACTATCTGTCGGTGAGACCCAGTACTTC.

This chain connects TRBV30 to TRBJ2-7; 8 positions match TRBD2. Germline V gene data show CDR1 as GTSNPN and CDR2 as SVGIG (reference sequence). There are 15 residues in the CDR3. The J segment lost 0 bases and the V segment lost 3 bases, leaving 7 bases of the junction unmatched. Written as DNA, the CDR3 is TGTGCCTGGAGCCCACTAGCGGCCTTCTCCTACGAGCAGTACTTC. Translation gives CAWSPLAAFSYEQYF.

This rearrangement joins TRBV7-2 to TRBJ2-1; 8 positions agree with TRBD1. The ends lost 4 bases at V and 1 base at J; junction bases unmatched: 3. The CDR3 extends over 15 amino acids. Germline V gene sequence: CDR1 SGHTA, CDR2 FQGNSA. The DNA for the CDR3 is TGTGCCAGCAGCTGGACAGGGACTTCCTACAATGAGCAGTTCTTC. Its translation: CASSWTGTSYNEQFF.

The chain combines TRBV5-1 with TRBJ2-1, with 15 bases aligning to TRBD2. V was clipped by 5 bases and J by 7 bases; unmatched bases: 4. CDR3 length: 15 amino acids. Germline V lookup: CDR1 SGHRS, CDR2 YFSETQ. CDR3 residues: CASRSGLAGGNEQFF. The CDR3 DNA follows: TGCGCCAGCAGGTCTGGACTAGCGGGAGGGAATGAGCAGTTCTTC.